This TCR beta chain is drawn from a study of OX40 agonist ivuxolimab in advanced cancers. For context, the study as a whole: Ivuxolimab was a fully human IgG2 agonistic monoclonal antibody targeting the costimulatory receptor OX40 (CD134). Partial responses were achieved by three dose-escalation patients, of whom one had hepatocellular carcinoma and two had cutaneous melanoma. Among the roughly 52 dose-escalation patients, approximately 20 had hepatocellular carcinoma, approximately 15 melanoma, 9 renal cell carcinoma and 9 head and neck cancer. Peripheral TCRbeta sequencing was intended to test whether TCR sequence diversity was altered and clonal T-cell expansion was caused by ivuxolimab. Intravenous ivuxolimab was administered to patients every 2 weeks at six dose levels: 0.01, 0.1, 0.3, 1.5, 3 and 10 mg/kg. Prior anti-PD-1, anti-PD-L1 or anti-CTLA-4 therapy was permitted, and checkpoint inhibitors had been received by around 40% of dose-escalation patients. In the dose-escalation cohort, more than 80% of patients were male, and the mean age was 60 years with a range of about 20 to 80. The paper describes the monotherapy dose-escalation part (N ≈ 52 patients) of the phase I trial of ivuxolimab.

General findings and caveats noted by the study authors: Low levels of normalized T-cell clonal expansion were also seen in some patients who did not respond. After ivuxolimab, expanded clones were on average more numerous among CD8+ T cells than among CD4+ T cells. In the 0.1-3.0 mg/kg groups, partial responders were among the patients with the lowest normalized peripheral clonal expansion, particularly in CD8+ T cells. At doses of 0.1 to 3.0 mg/kg, clonal expansion of both CD4+ and CD8+ blood T cells was observed from baseline to week 6. Which antigens the clonally expanded peripheral T cells were specific for was not determined.

From cysteine to phenylalanine, the CDR3 is 14 amino acids long. Only the CDR3 portion is preserved as DNA: 42 bases, with reading frame beginning at the first base. Relative to germline, V is 4 bases shorter and J is 5 bases shorter, with 9 bases between their ends. According to the germline V gene, CDR1 reads SGHTA and CDR2 reads FQGNSA. Patients with a history of autoimmune disease or receiving systemic immunosuppression were excluded from the trial. In every dose cohort, peripheral blood was drawn for TCR sequencing at baseline, cycle 4 day 1, and cycle 7 day 1. The samples were drawn from a first-in-human, open-label, multicenter phase I dose-escalation trial of ivuxolimab. The trial enrolled adults with locally advanced or metastatic head and neck squamous cell, hepatocellular, melanoma or renal cell carcinoma. Before TCR sequencing, CD4+ T cells and CD8+ T cells were sorted from peripheral blood as separate populations.

Genomic DNA was extracted from sorted cells for sequencing of the TCRbeta CDR3 region. TCRbeta CDR3 regions were sequenced using the immunoSEQ Assay. The source is immuneACCESS, and TCRdb retained only in-frame sequences with V and J called. Part of the clones is not carried over; for the studies checked, unresolved V genes explain less than half of this, and the remainder is unexplained. The sample yields 70,000 to 85,000 clones; 86% were counted once. The top ten constitute around 1.8% of the sample. This clone was counted between two and nine times. Its specific antigen is unknown. Nothing much larger sits one base from this clone, and base qualities are not available.

The specimen was CD4+ or CD8+ T cells sorted from blood, collected in a trial of the OX40 agonist ivuxolimab. The rearrangement combines TRBV7-2 with TRBJ1-6; too little of a D gene remains to name it. The sequence was obtained from an adult with an advanced solid tumor such as melanoma, head and neck, liver or kidney cancer. The sequenced DNA is TGTGCCAGCAGCTCCGTAGCCGATAATTCACCCCTCCACTTT. This yields the protein CASSSVADNSPLHF.